This T cell receptor beta chain stems from a study of T cell responses to AZD1222 COVID-19 vaccine. General study points: Among those given AZD1222, only six or seven were seropositive at baseline. Per reports, nearly half of all spike-specific TCRs target regions that are unmutated in variants. Rises in breadth and depth of Spike-specific TCRs came after two AZD1222 doses.

Points on this clone: What it recognizes is unknown.

The germline gives CDR1 LNHDA, CDR2 SQIVND (reference sequence). Deletions cut 3 bases from V and 4 bases from J, with 10 bases between. The CDR3 runs 14 residues. Assay used: immunoSEQ multiplex PCR; TCRdb lists only in-frame clones, some missing. Counted here are 150,000 or so clones, roughly nine tenths occurring once; the ten biggest clones make up 3.8%. The specimen comprised peripheral blood, sampled 28 days after the second AZD1222 dose. The receptor was isolated from an adult who received the AZD1222 COVID-19 vaccine. V gene TRBV19 combines with J gene TRBJ1-5; the D is unclear. CDR3 in DNA: TGTGCCAGTAGTATCGGAGGGTGGAATCAGCCCCAGCATTTT. It yields the protein CASSIGGWNQPQHF.